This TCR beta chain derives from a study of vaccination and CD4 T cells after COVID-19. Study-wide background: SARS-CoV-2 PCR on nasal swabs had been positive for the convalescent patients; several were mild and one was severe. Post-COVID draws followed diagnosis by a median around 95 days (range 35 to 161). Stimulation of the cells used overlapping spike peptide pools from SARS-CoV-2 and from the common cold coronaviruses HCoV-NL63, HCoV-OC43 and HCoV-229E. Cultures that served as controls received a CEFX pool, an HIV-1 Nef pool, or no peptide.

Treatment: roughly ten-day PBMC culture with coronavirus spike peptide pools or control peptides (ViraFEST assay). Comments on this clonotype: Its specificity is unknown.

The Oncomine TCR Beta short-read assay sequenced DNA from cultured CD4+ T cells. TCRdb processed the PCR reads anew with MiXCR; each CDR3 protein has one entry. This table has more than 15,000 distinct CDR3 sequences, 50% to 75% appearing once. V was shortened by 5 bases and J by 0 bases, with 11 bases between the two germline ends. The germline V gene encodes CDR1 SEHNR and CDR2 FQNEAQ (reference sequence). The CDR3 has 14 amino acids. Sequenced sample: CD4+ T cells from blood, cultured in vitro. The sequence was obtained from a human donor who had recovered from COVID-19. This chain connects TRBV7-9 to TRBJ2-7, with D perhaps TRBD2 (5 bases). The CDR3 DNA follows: TGTGCCAGCAGCCGACCGGGAACCTCCTACGAGCAGTACTTC. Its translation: CASSRPGTSYEQYF.